This TCR beta chain is drawn from a study of shared clonotypes between healthy human individuals. Study-level points and caveats: Generally, naive subsets came out with larger estimated richness than memory subsets.

The assay was run at deep level. Each replicate PCR on the sorted subsets used around 200 ng DNA (around 31,000 T cell genomes). Sequenced by immunoSEQ multiplex PCR; TCRdb stores in-frame clones only, minus some. The sample has over a million clones; around 78% are singletons. V lost 4 bases, J lost 1 base, and 5 bases lay in between. The CDR3 contains 12 residues. CDR1 is SQVTM, CDR2 ANQGSEA, per germline. In regard to this clone: The antigen remains unidentified.

This TCR came from a young man in good health. Some clones in this sample may be carry-over from other donors' samples. Material: memory CD4+ T cells from PBMCs. Subset: CD45RA-negative fraction. The chain links TRBV29-1 to TRBJ2-1; D not resolved. The CDR3: CSVVPSYNEQFF. CDR3 sequence (DNA): TGCAGCGTTGTACCTTCCTACAATGAGCAGTTCTTC.